This T cell receptor beta chain was captured by sequencing in a study of cytomegalovirus exposure and HLA in healthy donors. Germline CDR1 and CDR2: MNHEY and SMNVEV (reference sequence). V was clipped by 2 bases and J by 6 bases; unmatched bases: 17. The CDR3 has 18 amino acids. PCR primers comprised 60 Vbeta and 13 Jbeta primers. The data were produced by immunoSEQ multiplex PCR, yet TCRdb's version contains in-frame clones alone and is incomplete. This table holds over 150,000 clones, approximately 79% found once. Sequencing input: PBMCs. The chain carries TRBV27 and TRBJ2-7; 9 bases are a match to TRBD2. The source of this sequence is a human donor in good health. The DNA of the CDR3 is TGTGCCAGCAGTTTAATACCCCCCCTAGCGGGGCTCCGTGGCGAGCAGTACTTC. Translation gives CASSLIPPLAGLRGEQYF.